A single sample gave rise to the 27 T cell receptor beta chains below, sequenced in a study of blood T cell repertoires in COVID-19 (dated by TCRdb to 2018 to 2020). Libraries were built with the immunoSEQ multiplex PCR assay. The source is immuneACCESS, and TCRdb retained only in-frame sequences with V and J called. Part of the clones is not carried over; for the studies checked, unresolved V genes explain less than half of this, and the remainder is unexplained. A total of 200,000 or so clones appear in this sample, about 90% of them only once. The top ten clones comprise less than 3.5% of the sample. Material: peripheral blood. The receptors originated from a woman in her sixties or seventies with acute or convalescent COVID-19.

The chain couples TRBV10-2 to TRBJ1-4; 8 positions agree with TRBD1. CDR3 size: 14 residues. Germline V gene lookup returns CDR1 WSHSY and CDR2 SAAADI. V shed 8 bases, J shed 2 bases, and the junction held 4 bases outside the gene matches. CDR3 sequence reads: CASGQGRTNEKLFF. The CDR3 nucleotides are TGCGCCAGCGGACAGGGACGGACTAATGAAAAACTGTTTTTT.

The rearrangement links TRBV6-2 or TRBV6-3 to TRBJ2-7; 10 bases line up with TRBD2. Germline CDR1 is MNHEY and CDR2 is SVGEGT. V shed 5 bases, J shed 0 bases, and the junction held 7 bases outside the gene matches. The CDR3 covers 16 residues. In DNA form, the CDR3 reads TGTGCCAGCAGTCAGCTAGCGGGGGAGAGCTCCTACGAGCAGTACTTC. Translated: CASSQLAGESSYEQYF.

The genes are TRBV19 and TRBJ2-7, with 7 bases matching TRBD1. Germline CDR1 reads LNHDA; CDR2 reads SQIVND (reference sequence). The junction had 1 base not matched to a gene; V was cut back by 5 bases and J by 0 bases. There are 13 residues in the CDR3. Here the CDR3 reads CASSRTGSYEQYF. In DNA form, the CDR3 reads TGTGCCAGTAGTCGGACAGGCTCCTACGAGCAGTACTTC.

CDR3 region: CASSVDRPYGYTF. Here the CDR3 DNA reads TGTGCCAGCAGCGTGGACAGGCCCTATGGCTACACCTTC. This sequence joins TRBV2 and TRBJ1-2, with 7 nucleotides matching TRBD1. With V trimmed by 6 bases and J by 4 bases, 5 bases remained unmatched. The V gene's germline CDR1 is SNHLY and CDR2 FYNNEI. The CDR3 totals 13 residues.

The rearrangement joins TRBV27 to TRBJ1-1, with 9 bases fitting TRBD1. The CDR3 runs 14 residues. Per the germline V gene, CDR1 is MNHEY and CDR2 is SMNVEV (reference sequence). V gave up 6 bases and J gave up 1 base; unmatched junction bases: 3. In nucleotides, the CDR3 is TGTGCCAGCAGCCCGGACAGGGGGAACACTGAAGCTTTCTTT. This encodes CASSPDRGNTEAFF.

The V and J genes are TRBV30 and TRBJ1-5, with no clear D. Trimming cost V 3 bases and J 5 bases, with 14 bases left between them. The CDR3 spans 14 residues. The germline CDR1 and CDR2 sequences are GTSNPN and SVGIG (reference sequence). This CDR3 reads CAWSPGSLDQPQHF. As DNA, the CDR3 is TGTGCCTGGAGCCCGGGGAGTTTGGATCAGCCCCAGCATTTT.

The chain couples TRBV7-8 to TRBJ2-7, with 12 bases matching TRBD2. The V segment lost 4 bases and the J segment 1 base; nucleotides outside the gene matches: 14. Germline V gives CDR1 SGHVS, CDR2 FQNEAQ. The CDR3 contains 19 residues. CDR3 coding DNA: TGTGCCAGCAGCTCCCCCCCTAGCGGGAGGGCCATACTATCCTACGAGCAGTACTTC. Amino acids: CASSSPPSGRAILSYEQYF.

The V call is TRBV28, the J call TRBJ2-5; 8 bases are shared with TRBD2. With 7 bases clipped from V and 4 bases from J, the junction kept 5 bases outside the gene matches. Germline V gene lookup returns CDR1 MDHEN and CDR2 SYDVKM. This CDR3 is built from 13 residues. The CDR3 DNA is TGTGCCAGCATCCGGGAGGGGAGAGAGACCCAGTACTTC. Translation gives CASIREGRETQYF.

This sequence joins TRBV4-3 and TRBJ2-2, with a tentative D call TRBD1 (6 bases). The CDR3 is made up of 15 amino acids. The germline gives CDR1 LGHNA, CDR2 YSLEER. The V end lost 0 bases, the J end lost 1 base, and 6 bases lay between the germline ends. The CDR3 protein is CASSQEGGNTGELFF. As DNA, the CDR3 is TGCGCCAGCAGCCAAGAAGGGGGGAACACCGGGGAGCTGTTTTTT.

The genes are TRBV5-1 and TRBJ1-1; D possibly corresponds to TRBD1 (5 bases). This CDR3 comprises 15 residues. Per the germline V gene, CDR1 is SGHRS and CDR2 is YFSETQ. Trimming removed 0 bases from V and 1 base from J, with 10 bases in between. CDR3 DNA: TGCGCCAGCAGCTTGGGACAGAGGCAGAACACTGAAGCTTTCTTT. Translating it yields CASSLGQRQNTEAFF.

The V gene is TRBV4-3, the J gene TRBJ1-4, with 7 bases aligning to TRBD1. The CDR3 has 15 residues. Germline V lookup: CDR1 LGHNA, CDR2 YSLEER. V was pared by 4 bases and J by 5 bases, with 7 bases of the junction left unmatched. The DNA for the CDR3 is TGCGCCAGCAGCCCCCCCGCAGGGGGAAATGAAAAACTGTTTTTT. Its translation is CASSPPAGGNEKLFF.

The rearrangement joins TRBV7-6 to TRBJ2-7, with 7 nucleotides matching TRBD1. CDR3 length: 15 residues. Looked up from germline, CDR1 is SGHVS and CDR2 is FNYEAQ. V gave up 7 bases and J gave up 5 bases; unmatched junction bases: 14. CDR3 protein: CASKPETGNRHEQYF. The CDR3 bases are TGTGCCAGCAAACCCGAGACAGGGAATAGGCACGAGCAGTACTTC.

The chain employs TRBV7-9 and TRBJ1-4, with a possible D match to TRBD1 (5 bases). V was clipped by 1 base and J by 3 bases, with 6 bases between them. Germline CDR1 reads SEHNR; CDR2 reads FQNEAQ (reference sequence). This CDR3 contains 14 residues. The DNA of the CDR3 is TGTGCCAGCAGCTTAGTCAGGGCTAATGAAAAACTGTTTTTT. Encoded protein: CASSLVRANEKLFF.

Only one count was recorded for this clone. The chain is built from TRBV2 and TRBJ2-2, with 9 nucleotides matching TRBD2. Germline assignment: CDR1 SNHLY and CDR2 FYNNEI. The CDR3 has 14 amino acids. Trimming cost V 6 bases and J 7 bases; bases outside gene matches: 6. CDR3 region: CASSLAGLGGELFF. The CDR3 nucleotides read TGTGCCAGCAGCCTAGCGGGGCTGGGCGGGGAGCTGTTTTTT. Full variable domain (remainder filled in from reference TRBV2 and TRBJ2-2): EPEVTQTPSHQVTQMGQEVILRCVPISNHLYFYWYRQILGQKVEFLVSFYNNEISEKSEIFDDQFSVERPDGSNFTLKIRSTKLEDSAMYFCASSLAGLGGELFFGEGSRLTVL.

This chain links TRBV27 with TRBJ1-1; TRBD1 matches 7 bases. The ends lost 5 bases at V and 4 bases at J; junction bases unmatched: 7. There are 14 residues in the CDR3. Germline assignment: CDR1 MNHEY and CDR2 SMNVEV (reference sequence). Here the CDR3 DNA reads TGTGCCAGCAGTCCCCGGGCAGGGGGCACTGAAGCTTTCTTT. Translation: CASSPRAGGTEAFF.

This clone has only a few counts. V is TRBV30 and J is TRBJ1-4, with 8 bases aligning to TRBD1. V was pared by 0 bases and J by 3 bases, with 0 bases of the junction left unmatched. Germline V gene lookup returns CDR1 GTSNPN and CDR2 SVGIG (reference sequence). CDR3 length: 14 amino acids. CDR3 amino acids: CAWSVQGANEKLFF. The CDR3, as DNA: TGTGCCTGGAGTGTACAGGGGGCTAATGAAAAACTGTTTTTT.

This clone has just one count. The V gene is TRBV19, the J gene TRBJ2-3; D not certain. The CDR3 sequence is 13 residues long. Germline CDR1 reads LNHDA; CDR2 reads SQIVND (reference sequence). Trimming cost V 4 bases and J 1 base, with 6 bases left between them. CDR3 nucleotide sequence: TGTGCCAGTAGTAATGCGGGCACAGATACGCAGTATTTT. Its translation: CASSNAGTDTQYF.

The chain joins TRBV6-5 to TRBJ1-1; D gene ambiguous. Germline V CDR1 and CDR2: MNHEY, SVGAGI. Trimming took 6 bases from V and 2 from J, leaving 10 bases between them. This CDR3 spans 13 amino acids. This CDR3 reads CASRREKNTEAFF. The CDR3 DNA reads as TGTGCCAGCAGAAGGGAGAAAAACACTGAAGCTTTCTTT.

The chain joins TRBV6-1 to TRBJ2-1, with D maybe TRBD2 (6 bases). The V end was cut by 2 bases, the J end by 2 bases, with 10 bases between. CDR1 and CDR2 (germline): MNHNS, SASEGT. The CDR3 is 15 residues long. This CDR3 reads CASSESAGTYNEQFF. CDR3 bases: TGTGCCAGCAGTGAAAGCGCGGGGACCTACAATGAGCAGTTCTTC.

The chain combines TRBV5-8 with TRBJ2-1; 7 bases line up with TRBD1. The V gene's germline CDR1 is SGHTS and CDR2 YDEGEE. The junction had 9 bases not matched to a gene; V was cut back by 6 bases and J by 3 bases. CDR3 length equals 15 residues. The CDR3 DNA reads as TGTGCCAGCAACAAAGGGGACAGCGTCTACAATGAGCAGTTCTTC. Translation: CASNKGDSVYNEQFF.

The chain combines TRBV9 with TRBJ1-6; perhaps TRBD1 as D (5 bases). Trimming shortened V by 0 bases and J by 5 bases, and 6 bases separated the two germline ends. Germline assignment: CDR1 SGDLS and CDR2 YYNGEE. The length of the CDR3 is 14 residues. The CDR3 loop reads CASSVEQDNSPLHF. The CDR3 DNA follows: TGTGCCAGCAGCGTAGAACAGGATAATTCACCCCTCCACTTT.

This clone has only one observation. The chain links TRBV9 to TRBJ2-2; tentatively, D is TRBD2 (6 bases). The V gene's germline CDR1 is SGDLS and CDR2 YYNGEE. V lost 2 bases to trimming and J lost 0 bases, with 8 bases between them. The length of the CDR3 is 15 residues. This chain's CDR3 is CASSVRGSNTGELFF. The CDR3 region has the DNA TGTGCCAGCAGCGTGCGGGGCTCGAACACCGGGGAGCTGTTTTTT.

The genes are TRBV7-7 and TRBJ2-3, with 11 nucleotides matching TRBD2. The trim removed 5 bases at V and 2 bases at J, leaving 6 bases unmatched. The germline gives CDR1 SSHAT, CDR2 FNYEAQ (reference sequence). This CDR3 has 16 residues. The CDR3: CASSPGTSGNTDTQYF. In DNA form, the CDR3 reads TGTGCCAGCAGCCCCGGGACTAGCGGAAACACAGATACGCAGTATTTT.

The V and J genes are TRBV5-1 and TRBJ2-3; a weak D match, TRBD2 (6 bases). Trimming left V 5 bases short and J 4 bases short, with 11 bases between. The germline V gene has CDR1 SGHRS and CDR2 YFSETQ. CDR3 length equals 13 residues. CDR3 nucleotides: TGCGCCAGCAGTGAGGCTAGCGCAGATACGCAGTATTTT. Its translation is CASSEASADTQYF. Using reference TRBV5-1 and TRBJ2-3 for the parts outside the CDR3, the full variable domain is KAGVTQTPRYLIKTRGQQVTLSCSPISGHRSVSWYQQTPGQGLQFLFEYFSETQRNKGNFPGRFSGRQFSNSRSEMNVSTLELGDSALYLCASSEASADTQYFGPGTRLTVL.

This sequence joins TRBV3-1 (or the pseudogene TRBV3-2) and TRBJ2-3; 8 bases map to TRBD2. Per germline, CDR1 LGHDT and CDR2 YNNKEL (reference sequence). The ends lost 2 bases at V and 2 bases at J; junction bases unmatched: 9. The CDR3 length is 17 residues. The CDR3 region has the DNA TGTGCCAGCAGCCAAAAATCAGCGGGGGTTAACACAGATACGCAGTATTTT. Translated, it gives CASSQKSAGVNTDTQYF.

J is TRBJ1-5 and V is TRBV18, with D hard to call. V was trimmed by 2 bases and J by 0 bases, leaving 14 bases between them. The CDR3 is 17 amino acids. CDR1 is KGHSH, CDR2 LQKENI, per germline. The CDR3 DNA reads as TGTGCCAGCTCACCAAGCATCGGCGGGAATAGCAATCAGCCCCAGCATTTT. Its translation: CASSPSIGGNSNQPQHF.

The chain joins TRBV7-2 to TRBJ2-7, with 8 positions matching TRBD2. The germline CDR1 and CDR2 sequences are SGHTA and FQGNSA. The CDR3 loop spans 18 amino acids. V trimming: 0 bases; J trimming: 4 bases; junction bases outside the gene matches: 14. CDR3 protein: CASSLARSGSATTYEQYF. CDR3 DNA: TGTGCCAGCAGCTTAGCCAGAAGCGGGAGCGCAACAACTTACGAGCAGTACTTC.